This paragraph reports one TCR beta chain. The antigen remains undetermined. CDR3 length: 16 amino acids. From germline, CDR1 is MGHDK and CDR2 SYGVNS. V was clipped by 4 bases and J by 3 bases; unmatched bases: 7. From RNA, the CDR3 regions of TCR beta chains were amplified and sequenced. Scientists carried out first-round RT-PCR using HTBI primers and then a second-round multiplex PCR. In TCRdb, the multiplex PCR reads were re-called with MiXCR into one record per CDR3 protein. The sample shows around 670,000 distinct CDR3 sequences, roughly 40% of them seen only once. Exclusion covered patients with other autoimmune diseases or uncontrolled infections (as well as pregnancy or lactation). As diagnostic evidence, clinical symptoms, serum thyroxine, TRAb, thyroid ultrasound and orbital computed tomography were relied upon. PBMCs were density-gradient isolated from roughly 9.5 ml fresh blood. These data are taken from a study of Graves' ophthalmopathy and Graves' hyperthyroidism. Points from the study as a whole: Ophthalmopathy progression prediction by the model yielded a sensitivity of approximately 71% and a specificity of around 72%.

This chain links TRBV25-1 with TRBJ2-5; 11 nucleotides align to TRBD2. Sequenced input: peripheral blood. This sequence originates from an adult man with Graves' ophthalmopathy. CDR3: CASSALPGLAEETQYF. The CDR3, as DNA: TGTGCCAGCAGTGCTCTACCGGGACTAGCGGAAGAGACCCAGTACTTC.